This T cell receptor beta chain was documented in a study of a mutant IDH1 vaccine in newly diagnosed glioma. Study context: Antecedent treatment encompassed radiotherapy, temozolomide, or their combination; the majority received both.

The time point was: baseline, week 1 (first vaccination visit). The treatment is: pre-vaccination baseline after standard-of-care therapy. Only in-frame clones appear in the TCRdb table, and some are missing; sequencing was by immunoSEQ multiplex PCR. Of tens of thousands of clones in the sample, 79% are singletons; the top ten hold roughly 8.2%. CDR1 is LGHNA, CDR2 YSLEER, per germline. The CDR3 sequence is 16 residues long. Trimming removed 1 base from V and 5 bases from J, with 17 bases in between. The specimen comprised PBMCs, sampled from a glioma patient treated with radiotherapy, temozolomide or both. The chain has TRBV4-3 and TRBJ1-1, with D maybe TRBD1 (6 bases). This receptor was identified in a man aged 45-65 years with glioma. The CDR3 DNA reads as TGCGCCAGCAGCCAAGTTTCCCAGGGGTCTTTAACTGAAGCTTTCTTT. This encodes CASSQVSQGSLTEAFF.